One T cell receptor beta chain is described in this entry. Antigen specificity is unknown. This PCR relied on a set of 60 Vbeta primers and 13 Jbeta primers. Libraries were prepared by immunoSEQ multiplex PCR; TCRdb keeps only in-frame clonotypes and omits some of them. Here the sample spans 60,000 to 95,000 clones, around 80% being singletons. These data are taken from a study of cytomegalovirus exposure and HLA in healthy donors. Study conclusions and caveats: Compared with the approximately 700-donor mean, an Asian-associated ancestry cluster reportedly had fewer N-insertions, according to a later analysis. Reports indicated that the classifier achieved high specificity and sensitivity in diagnosing cytomegalovirus status.

There are 14 residues in the CDR3. Germline V gene sequence: CDR1 SGHTA, CDR2 FQGTGA. Between the trimmed V and J ends, which lost 4 bases and 5 bases, there was a span of 14 bases. This sequence originates from a man between 70 and 80 years old in good health and CMV-seropositive. The chain is built from TRBV7-3 and TRBJ2-5; D is unclear. Sequenced input: PBMCs. CDR3 nucleotide sequence: TGTGCCAGCAGCTCGGGTCCTGGAACCGAGACCCAGTACTTC. This sequence encodes CASSSGPGTETQYF.